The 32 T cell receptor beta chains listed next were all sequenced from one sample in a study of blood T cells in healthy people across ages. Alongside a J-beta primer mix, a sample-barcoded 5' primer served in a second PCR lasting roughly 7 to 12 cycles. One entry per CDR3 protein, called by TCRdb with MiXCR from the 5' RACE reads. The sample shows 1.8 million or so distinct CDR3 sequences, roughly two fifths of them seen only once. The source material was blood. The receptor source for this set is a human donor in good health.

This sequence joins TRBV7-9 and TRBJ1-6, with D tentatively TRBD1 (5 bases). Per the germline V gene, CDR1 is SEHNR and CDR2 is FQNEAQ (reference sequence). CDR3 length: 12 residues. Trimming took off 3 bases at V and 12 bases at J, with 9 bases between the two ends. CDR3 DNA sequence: TGTGCCAGCAGCTTCCAGGGCCAACCCCTCCACTTT. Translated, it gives CASSFQGQPLHF. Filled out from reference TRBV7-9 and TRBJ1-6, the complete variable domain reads DTGVSQNPRHKITKRGQNVTFRCDPISEHNRLYWYRQTLGQGPEFLTYFQNEAQLEKSRLLSDRFSAERPKGSFSTLEIQRTEQGDSAMYLCASSFQGQPLHFGNGTRLTVT.

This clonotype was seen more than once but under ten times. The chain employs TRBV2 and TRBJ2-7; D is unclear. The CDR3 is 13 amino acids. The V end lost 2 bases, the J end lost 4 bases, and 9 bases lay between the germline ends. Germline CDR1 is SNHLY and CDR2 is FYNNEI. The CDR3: CASSESSFYEQYF. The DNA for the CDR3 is TGTGCCAGCAGTGAAAGTAGTTTTTACGAGCAGTACTTC. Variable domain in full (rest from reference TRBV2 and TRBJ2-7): EPEVTQTPSHQVTQMGQEVILRCVPISNHLYFYWYRQILGQKVEFLVSFYNNEISEKSEIFDDQFSVERPDGSNFTLKIRSTKLEDSAMYFCASSESSFYEQYFGPGTRLTVT.

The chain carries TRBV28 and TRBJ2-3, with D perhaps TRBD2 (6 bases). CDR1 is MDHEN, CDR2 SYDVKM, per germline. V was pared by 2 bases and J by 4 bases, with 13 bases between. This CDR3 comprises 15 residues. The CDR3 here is CASSLASDYADTQYF. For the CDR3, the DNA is TGTGCCAGCAGTTTAGCTAGCGACTACGCAGATACGCAGTATTTT.

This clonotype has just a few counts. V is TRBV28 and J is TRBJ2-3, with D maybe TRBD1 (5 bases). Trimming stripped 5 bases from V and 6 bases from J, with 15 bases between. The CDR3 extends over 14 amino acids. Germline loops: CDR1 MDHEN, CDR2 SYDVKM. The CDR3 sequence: CASSLRGRRDTQYF. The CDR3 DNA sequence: TGTGCCAGCAGTCTAAGGGGTAGGCGGGATACGCAGTATTTT.

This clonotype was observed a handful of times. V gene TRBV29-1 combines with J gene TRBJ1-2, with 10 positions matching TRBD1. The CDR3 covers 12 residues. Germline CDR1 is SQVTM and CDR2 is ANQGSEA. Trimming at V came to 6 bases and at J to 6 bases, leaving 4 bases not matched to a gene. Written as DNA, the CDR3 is TGCAGCGTAAGGACAGGGGGAAATGGCTACACCTTC. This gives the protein CSVRTGGNGYTF.

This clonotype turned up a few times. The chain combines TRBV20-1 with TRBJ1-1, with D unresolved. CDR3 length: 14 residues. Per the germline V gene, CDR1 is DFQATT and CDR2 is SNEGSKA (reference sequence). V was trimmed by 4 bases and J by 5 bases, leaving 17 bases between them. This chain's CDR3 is CSAISLRVGTEAFF. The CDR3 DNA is TGCAGTGCTATCTCGCTGCGGGTCGGAACTGAAGCTTTCTTT.

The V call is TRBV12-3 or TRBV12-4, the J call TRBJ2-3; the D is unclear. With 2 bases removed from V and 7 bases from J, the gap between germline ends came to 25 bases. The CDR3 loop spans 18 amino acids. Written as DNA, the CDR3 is TGTGCCAGCAGTTTAACCCCGGTAGCCGGGCCCAACGATTATACGCAGTATTTT. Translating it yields CASSLTPVAGPNDYTQYF.

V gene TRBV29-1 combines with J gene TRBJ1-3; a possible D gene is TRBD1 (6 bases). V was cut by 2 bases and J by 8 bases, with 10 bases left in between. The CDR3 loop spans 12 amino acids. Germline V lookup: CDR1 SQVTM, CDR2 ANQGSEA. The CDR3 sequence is CSVERGGDTIYF. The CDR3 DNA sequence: TGCAGCGTTGAACGAGGGGGTGACACCATATATTTT.

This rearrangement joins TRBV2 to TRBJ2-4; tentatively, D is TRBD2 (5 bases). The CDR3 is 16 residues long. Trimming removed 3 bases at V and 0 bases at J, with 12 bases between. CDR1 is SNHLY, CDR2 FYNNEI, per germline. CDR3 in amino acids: CASSDGVGLAKNIQYF. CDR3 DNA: TGTGCCAGCAGTGATGGGGTAGGACTAGCCAAAAACATTCAGTACTTC.

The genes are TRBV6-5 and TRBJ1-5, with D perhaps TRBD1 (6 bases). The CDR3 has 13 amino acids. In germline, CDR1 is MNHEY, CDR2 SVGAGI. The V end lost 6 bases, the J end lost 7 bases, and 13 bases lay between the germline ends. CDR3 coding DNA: TGTGCCAGCAGCAGGGGAACGGGCCAGCCCCAGCATTTT. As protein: CASSRGTGQPQHF.

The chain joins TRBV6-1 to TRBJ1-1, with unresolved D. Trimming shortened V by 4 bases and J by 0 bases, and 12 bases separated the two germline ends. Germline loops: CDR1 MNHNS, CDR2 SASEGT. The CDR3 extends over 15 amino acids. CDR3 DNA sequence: TGTGCCAGCAGTGCCTTTCGAGAGGTGAACACTGAAGCTTTCTTT. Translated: CASSAFREVNTEAFF.

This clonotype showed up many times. The CDR3 sequence is CASSWDSYTDTQYF. The CDR3 DNA reads TGCGCCAGCAGCTGGGACAGCTACACAGATACGCAGTATTTT. The rearrangement links TRBV5-1 to TRBJ2-3, with 7 bases lining up with TRBD1. Germline trimming cut 3 bases from V and 2 bases from J; bases unmatched to any gene: 3. The CDR3 has 14 residues. Germline V gene sequence: CDR1 SGHRS, CDR2 YFSETQ.

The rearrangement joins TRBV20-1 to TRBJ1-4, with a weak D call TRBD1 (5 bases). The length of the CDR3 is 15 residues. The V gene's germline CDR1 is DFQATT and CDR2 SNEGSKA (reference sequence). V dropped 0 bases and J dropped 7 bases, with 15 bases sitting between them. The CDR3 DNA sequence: TGCAGTGCTAGAGATCCGGGACGGCCGACTGAAAAACTGTTTTTT. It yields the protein CSARDPGRPTEKLFF.

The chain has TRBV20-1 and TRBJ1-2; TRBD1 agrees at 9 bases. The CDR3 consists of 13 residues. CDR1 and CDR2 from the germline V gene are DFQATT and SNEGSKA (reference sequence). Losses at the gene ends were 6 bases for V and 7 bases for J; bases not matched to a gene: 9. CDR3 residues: CSAGKQGAGGYTF. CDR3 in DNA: TGCAGTGCCGGCAAACAGGGGGCGGGTGGCTACACCTTC.

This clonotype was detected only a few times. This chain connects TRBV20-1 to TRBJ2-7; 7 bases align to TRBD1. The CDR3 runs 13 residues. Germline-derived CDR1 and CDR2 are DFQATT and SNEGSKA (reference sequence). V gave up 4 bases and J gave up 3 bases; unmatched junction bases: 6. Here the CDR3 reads CSANRDRNYEQYF. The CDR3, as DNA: TGCAGTGCTAACCGGGACAGAAACTACGAGCAGTACTTC.

CDR3 residues: CASSQGAGPFQETQYF. The DNA for the CDR3 is TGCGCCAGCAGCCAAGGAGCGGGGCCCTTCCAAGAGACCCAGTACTTC. V and J are TRBV4-3 and TRBJ2-5; 7 bases agree with TRBD2. CDR1 and CDR2 from the germline V gene are LGHNA and YSLEER. J was trimmed by 1 base and V by 1 base; bases with no gene match: 6. This CDR3 contains 16 residues.

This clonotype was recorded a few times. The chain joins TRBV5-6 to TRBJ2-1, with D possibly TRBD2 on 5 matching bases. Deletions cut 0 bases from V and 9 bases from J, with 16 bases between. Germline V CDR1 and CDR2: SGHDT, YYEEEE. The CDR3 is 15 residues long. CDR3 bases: TGTGCCAGCAGCTTGGAGGATAGAGGGTCGGGTGAGCAGTTCTTC. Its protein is CASSLEDRGSGEQFF.

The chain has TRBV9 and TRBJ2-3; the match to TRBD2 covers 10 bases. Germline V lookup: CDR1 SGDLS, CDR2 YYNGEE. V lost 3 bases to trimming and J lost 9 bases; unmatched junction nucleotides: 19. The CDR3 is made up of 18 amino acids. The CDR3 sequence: CASSDIRTSGVAFETQYF. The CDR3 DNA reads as TGTGCCAGCAGCGATATCAGAACTAGCGGGGTCGCGTTCGAGACGCAGTATTTT.

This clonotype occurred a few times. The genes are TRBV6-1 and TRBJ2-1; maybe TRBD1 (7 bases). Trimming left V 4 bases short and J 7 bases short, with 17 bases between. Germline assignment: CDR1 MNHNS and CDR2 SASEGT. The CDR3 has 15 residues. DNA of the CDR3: TGTGCCAGCAGTGCCGACAGGGAGGCGTGGAATGAGCAGTTCTTC. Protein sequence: CASSADREAWNEQFF.

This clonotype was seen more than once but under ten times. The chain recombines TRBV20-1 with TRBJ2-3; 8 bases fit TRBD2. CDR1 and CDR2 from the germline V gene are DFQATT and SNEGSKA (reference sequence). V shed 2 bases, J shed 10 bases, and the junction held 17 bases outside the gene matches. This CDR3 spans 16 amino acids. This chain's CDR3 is CSARSREGYPSNSQYF. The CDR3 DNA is TGCAGTGCTAGATCCCGGGAGGGGTACCCCAGTAATTCGCAGTATTTT.

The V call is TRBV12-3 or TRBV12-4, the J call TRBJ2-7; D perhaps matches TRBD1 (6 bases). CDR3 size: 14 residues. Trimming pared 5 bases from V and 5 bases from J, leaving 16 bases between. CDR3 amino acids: CASSPLQGSDEQYF. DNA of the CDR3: TGTGCCAGCAGTCCGCTACAGGGTTCCGACGAGCAGTACTTC.

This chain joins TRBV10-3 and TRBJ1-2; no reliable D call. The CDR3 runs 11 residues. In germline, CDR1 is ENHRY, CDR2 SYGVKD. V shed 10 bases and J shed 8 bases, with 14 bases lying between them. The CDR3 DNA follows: TGTGCCACCCTGGGGTGTTTGGGCTACACCTTC. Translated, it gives CATLGCLGYTF.

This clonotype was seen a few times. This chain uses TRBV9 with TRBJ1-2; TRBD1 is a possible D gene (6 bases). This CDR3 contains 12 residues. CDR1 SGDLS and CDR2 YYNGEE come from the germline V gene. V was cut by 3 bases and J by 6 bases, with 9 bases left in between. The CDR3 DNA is TGTGCCAGCAGCGAGGGGGTAGATGGCTACACCTTC. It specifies CASSEGVDGYTF.

CDR3 nucleotides: TGTGCCAGCAGCCTGACGGATATAGTCTACAATGAGCAGTTCTTC. It encodes CASSLTDIVYNEQFF. This sequence joins TRBV2 and TRBJ2-1, with unresolved D. The CDR3 is 15 amino acids. Germline lookup yields CDR1 SNHLY and CDR2 FYNNEI. The V and J ends lost 6 bases and 3 bases respectively, with 15 bases between them.

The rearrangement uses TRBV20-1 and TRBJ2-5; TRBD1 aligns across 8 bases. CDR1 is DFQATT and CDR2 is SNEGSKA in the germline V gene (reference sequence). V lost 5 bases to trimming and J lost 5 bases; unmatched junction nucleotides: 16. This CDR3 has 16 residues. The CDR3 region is CSAESQGAGIGETQYF. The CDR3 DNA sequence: TGCAGTGCTGAATCGCAGGGGGCTGGGATAGGGGAGACCCAGTACTTC.

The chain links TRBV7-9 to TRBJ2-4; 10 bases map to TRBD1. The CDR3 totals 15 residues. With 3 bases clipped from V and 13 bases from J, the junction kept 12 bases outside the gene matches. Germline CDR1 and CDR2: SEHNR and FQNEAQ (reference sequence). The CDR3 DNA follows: TGTGCCAGCAGCTTGGGACAGGGGCCATACAATGAGCAGTACTTC. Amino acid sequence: CASSLGQGPYNEQYF.

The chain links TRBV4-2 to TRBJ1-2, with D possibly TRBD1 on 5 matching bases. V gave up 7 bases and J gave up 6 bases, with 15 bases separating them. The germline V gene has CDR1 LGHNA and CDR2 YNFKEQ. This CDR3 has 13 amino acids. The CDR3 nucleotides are TGTGCCAGCAACGAGGGGTCCGGCGATGGCTACACCTTC. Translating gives CASNEGSGDGYTF.

The CDR3, as DNA: TGTGCCATCGGGGTTACGACAGGGAACTATGGCTACACCTTC. Its translation is CAIGVTTGNYGYTF. The chain joins TRBV10-3 to TRBJ1-2; 7 bases are shared with TRBD1. J was trimmed by 2 bases and V by 8 bases; bases with no gene match: 8. The CDR3 has 14 amino acids. Germline V gene sequence: CDR1 ENHRY, CDR2 SYGVKD.

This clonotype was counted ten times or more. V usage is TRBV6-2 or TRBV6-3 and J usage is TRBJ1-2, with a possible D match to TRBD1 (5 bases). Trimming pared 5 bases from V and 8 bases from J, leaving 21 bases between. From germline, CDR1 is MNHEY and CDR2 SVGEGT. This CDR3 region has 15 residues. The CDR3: CASSIKGPEGSGYTF. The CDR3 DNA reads TGTGCCAGCAGTATAAAGGGTCCGGAGGGGAGCGGCTACACCTTC.

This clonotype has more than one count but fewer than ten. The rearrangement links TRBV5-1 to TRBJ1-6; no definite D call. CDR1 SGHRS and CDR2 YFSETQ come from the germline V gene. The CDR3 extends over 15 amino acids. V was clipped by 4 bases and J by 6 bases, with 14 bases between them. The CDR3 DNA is TGCGCCAGCAGCCTAAATGGAGGGCCTAATTCACCCCTCCACTTT. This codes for CASSLNGGPNSPLHF.

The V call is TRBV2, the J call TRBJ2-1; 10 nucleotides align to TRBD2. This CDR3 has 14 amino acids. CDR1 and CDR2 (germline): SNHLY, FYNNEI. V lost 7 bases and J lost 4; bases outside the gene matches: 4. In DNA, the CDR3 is TGTGCCAGCACCTCGACTAGCGGGTACAATGAGCAGTTCTTC. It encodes CASTSTSGYNEQFF.

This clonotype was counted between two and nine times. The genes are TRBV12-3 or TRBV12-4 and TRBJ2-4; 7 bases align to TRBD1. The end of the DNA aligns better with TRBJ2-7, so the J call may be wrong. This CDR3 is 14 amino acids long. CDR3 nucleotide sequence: TGTGCCAGCAGTTTCGAGACAGGGCAATGCGAGCAGTACTTC. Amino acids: CASSFETGQCEQYF.